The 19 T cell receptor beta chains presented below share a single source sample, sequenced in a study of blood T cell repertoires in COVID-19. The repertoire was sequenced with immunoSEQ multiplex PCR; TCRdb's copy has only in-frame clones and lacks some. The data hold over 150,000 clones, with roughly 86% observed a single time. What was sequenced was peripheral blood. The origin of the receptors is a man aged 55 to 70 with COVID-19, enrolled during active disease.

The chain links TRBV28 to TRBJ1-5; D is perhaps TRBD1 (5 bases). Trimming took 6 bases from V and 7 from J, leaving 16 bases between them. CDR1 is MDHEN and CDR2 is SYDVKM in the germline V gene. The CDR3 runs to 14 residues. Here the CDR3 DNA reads TGTGCCAGCAGGCCTCAGGGTGGCAGACAGCCCCAGCATTTT. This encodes CASRPQGGRQPQHF.

The CDR3 is CASSYSAGQNYGYTF. CDR3 DNA sequence: TGTGCCAGCAGTTACTCGGCAGGCCAGAACTATGGCTACACCTTC. This sequence joins TRBV6-5 and TRBJ1-2; D gene unclear. Germline V gene sequence: CDR1 MNHEY, CDR2 SVGAGI. The V and J ends lost 0 bases and 2 bases respectively, with 10 bases between them. This CDR3 contains 15 residues.

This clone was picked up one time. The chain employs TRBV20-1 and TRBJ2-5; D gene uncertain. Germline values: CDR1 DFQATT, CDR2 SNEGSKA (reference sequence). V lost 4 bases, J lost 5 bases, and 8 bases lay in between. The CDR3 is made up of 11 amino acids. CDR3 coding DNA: TGCAGTGCTAACCCTCGGGAGACCCAGTACTTC. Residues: CSANPRETQYF.

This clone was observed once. DNA of the CDR3: TGTGCCAGCAGCCAAAGCGCCCTCAGGGTCGCCAACGTCCTGACTTTC. It encodes CASSQSALRVANVLTF. The rearrangement joins TRBV11-3 to TRBJ2-6, with TRBD1 as a possible D gene (5 bases). Germline values: CDR1 SGHNT, CDR2 YENEEA. The CDR3 length is 16 residues. V was cut by 5 bases and J by 7 bases, with 18 bases left in between.

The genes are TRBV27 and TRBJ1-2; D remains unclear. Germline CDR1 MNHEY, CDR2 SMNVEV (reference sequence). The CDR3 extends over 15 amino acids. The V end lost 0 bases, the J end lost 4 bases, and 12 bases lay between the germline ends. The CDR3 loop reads CASSLSPWTTYGYTF. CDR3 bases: TGTGCCAGCAGTTTATCGCCCTGGACTACCTATGGCTACACCTTC.

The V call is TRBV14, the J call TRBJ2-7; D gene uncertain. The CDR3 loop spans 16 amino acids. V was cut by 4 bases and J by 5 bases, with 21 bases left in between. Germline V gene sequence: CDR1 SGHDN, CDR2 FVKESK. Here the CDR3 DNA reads TGTGCCAGCAGCCCTAATCCGGGTCTCTTCGGTGACGAGCAGTACTTC. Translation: CASSPNPGLFGDEQYF.

The CDR3 loop is CASSTWTSGSTDTQYF. Written as DNA, the CDR3 is TGTGCCAGCAGCACCTGGACTAGCGGGAGCACAGATACGCAGTATTTT. The chain joins TRBV11-1 to TRBJ2-3, with TRBD2 identical over 11 bases. The CDR3 runs to 16 residues. J lost 0 bases, V lost 5 bases, and 4 bases had no gene match. The germline CDR1 and CDR2 sequences are SGHAT and FQDESV (reference sequence).

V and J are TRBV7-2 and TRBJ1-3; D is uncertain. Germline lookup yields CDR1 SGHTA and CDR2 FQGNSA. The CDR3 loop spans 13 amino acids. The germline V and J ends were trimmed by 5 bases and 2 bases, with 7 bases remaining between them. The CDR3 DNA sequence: TGTGCCAGCAGCCCTAACCCTGGAAACACCATATATTTT. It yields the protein CASSPNPGNTIYF.

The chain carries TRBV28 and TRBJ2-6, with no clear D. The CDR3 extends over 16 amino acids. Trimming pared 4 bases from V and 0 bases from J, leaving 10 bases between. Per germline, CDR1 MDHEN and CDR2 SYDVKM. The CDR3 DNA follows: TGTGCCAGCAGTTCCCCTAGTAGCTCTGGGGCCAACGTCCTGACTTTC. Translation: CASSSPSSSGANVLTF.

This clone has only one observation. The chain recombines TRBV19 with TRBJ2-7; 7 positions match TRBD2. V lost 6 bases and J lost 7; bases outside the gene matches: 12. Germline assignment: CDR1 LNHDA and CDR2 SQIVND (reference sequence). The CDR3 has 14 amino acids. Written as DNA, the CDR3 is TGTGCCAGTAGCCCTACCCCCGGGACTATAGAGCAGTACTTC. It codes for CASSPTPGTIEQYF. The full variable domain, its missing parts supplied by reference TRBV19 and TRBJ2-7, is DGGITQSPKYLFRKEGQNVTLSCEQNLNHDAMYWYRQDPGQGLRLIYYSQIVNDFQKGDIAEGYSVSREKKESFPLTVTSAQKNPTAFYLCASSPTPGTIEQYFGPGTRLTVT.

The CDR3 here is CASSPQGRQAYNEQFF. The DNA of the CDR3 is TGTGCCAGCAGCCCCCAGGGGAGACAGGCTTACAATGAGCAGTTCTTC. This chain uses TRBV7-2 with TRBJ2-1, with a tentative D call TRBD1 (6 bases). The V gene's germline CDR1 is SGHTA and CDR2 FQGNSA. The CDR3 is 16 amino acids. V was cut by 5 bases and J by 4 bases, with 18 bases left in between.

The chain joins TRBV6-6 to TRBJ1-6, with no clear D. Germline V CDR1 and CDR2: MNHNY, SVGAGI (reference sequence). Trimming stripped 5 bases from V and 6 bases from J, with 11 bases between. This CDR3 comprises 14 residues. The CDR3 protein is CASSQVEGNSPLHF. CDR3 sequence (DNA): TGTGCCAGCAGTCAGGTGGAGGGTAATTCACCCCTCCACTTT.

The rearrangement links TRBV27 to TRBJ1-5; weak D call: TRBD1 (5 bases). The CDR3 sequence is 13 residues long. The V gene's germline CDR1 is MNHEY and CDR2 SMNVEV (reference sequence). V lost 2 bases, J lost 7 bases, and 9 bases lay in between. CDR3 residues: CASSLGRAQPQHF. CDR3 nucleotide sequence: TGTGCCAGCAGTTTAGGCAGGGCCCAGCCCCAGCATTTT.

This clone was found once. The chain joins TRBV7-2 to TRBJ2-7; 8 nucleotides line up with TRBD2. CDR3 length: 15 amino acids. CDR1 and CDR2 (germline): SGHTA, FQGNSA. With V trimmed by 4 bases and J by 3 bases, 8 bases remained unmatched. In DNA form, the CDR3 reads TGTGCCAGCAGCTCGGGGGGGGCAGGGAGCTACGAGCAGTACTTC. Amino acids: CASSSGGAGSYEQYF.

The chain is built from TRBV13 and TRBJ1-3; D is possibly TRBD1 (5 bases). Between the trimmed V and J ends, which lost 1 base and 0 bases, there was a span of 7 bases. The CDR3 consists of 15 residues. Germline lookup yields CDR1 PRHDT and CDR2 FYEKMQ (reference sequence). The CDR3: CASSLVGGSGNTIYF. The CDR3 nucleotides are TGTGCCAGCAGCTTAGTGGGGGGCTCTGGAAACACCATATATTTT. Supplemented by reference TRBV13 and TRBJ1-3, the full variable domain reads AAGVIQSPRHLIKEKRETATLKCYPIPRHDTVYWYQQGPGQDPQFLISFYEKMQSDKGSIPDRFSAQQFSDYHSELNMSSLELGDSALYFCASSLVGGSGNTIYFGEGSWLTVV.

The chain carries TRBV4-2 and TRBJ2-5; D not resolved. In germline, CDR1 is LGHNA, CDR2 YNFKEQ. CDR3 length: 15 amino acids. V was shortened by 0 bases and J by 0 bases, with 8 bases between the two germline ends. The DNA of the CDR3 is TGTGCCAGCAGCCAAGATCAGGTGAACCAAGAGACCCAGTACTTC. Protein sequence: CASSQDQVNQETQYF.

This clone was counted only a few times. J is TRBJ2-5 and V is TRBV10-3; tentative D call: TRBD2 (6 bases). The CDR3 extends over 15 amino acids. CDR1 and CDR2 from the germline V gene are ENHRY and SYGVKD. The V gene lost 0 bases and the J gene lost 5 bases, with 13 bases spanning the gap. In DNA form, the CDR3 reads TGTGCCATCAGTGAGTCGTTTGGGGGGAGGGAGACCCAGTACTTC. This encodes CAISESFGGRETQYF.

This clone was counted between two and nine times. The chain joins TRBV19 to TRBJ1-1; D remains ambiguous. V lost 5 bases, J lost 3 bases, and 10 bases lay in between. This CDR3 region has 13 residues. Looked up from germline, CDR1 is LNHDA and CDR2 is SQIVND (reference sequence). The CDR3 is CASSPREDTEAFF. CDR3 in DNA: TGTGCCAGTAGTCCGAGGGAGGACACTGAAGCTTTCTTT. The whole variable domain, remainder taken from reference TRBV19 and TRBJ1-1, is DGGITQSPKYLFRKEGQNVTLSCEQNLNHDAMYWYRQDPGQGLRLIYYSQIVNDFQKGDIAEGYSVSREKKESFPLTVTSAQKNPTAFYLCASSPREDTEAFFGQGTRLTVV.

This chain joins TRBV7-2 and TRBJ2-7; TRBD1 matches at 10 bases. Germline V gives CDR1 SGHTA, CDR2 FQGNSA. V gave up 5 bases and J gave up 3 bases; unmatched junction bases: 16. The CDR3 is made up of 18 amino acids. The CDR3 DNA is TGTGCCAGCAGCCCCAGCATACGACAGGGGGCGTATTACTACGAGCAGTACTTC. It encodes CASSPSIRQGAYYYEQYF.